Presented here are 32 T cell receptor beta chains from one specimen sequenced in a study of T cell clones after liver transplantation. Generated by immunoSEQ multiplex PCR, the TCRdb table keeps only in-frame clones and is missing some. The table shows some 70,000 clones, with more than 75% occurring only once. The sample consisted of CD4+ T cells from blood, taken before liver transplant. Every receptor here comes from a human donor who received a liver transplant.

This chain connects TRBV7-3 to TRBJ1-1; D not certain. Germline CDR1 SGHTA, CDR2 FQGTGA. This CDR3 has 13 amino acids. Trimming cost V 4 bases and J 0 bases, with 6 bases left between them. CDR3 in amino acids: CASSSSLNTEAFF. Here the CDR3 DNA reads TGTGCCAGCAGCTCTTCTCTGAACACTGAAGCTTTCTTT.

The chain joins TRBV30 to TRBJ1-2; no firm D call. The ends were cut back, 4 bases at V and 4 bases at J, with 13 bases in the middle. This CDR3 has 13 amino acids. Germline V lookup: CDR1 GTSNPN, CDR2 SVGIG (reference sequence). CDR3 loop: CAWTGGRFYGYTF. The CDR3 DNA sequence: TGTGCCTGGACCGGAGGACGGTTCTATGGCTACACCTTC.

The chain employs TRBV5-1 and TRBJ1-5; possible D gene TRBD1, 5 bases. The ends were cut back, 4 bases at V and 4 bases at J, with 15 bases in the middle. This CDR3 is built from 15 residues. Germline CDR1 is SGHRS and CDR2 is YFSETQ. The CDR3 sequence: CASSPDIEGNQPQHF. The CDR3 nucleotides read TGCGCCAGCAGCCCGGACATAGAGGGAAATCAGCCCCAGCATTTT.

V is TRBV4-1 and J is TRBJ2-1; a weak D match, TRBD2 (5 bases). Germline V gives CDR1 MGHRA, CDR2 YSYEKL. The CDR3 is made up of 15 amino acids. V was shortened by 0 bases and J by 14 bases, with 20 bases between the two germline ends. The CDR3 DNA sequence: TGCGCCAGCAGCCAAGATCCCACTAGTGGGGTAGTGAAGTTCTTC. This encodes CASSQDPTSGVVKFF.

V and J are TRBV5-1 and TRBJ2-3, with D possibly being TRBD2 (7 bases). Germline CDR1 SGHRS, CDR2 YFSETQ. Trimming cost V 3 bases and J 0 bases, with 11 bases left between them. The CDR3 has 15 amino acids. This CDR3 reads CASSSGGRSTDTQYF. The CDR3 DNA is TGCGCCAGCAGCTCGGGGGGCAGGAGCACAGATACGCAGTATTTT. Together with reference TRBV5-1 and TRBJ2-3, the CDR3 gives the full variable domain: KAGVTQTPRYLIKTRGQQVTLSCSPISGHRSVSWYQQTPGQGLQFLFEYFSETQRNKGNFPGRFSGRQFSNSRSEMNVSTLELGDSALYLCASSSGGRSTDTQYFGPGTRLTVL.

The V call is TRBV9, the J call TRBJ1-2; D may be TRBD1 (5 bases). Trimming removed 0 bases from V and 0 bases from J, with 9 bases in between. The germline V gene has CDR1 SGDLS and CDR2 YYNGEE. The CDR3 runs to 15 residues. The DNA for the CDR3 is TGTGCCAGCAGCGTAGATTGGGGGGCTAACTATGGCTACACCTTC. Translated, it gives CASSVDWGANYGYTF.

V gene TRBV5-1 combines with J gene TRBJ2-2; possible D gene TRBD2, 6 bases. The CDR3 spans 16 residues. From germline, CDR1 is SGHRS and CDR2 YFSETQ. Trimming left V 1 base short and J 4 bases short, with 14 bases between. The CDR3 spells CASSLLASAGTGELFF. The CDR3 bases are TGCGCCAGCAGCTTGCTGGCTAGCGCGGGCACCGGGGAGCTGTTTTTT.

This clone occurred once. V gene TRBV23-1 combines with J gene TRBJ2-7; D not resolved. TRBV23-1 is placed among ORFs of uncertain function. V shed 0 bases and J shed 0 bases, with 9 bases lying between them. The CDR3 spans 15 residues. In nucleotides, the CDR3 is TGCGCCAGCAGTCAATCGAAGGGAAGCTCCTACGAGCAGTACTTC. This codes for CASSQSKGSSYEQYF.

This clone appeared a single time. V and J are TRBV6-5 and TRBJ1-5; TRBD1 is a possible D gene (5 bases). The CDR3 is 13 residues long. The ends were cut back, 6 bases at V and 6 bases at J, with 12 bases in the middle. The V gene's germline CDR1 is MNHEY and CDR2 SVGAGI. CDR3 coding DNA: TGTGCCAGCAGGGGTCAGAGGGGTCAGCCCCAGCATTTT. It yields the protein CASRGQRGQPQHF.

The CDR3 coding sequence is TGTGCCAGCAGTTCGTTAGTCTATGGCTACACCTTC. It codes for CASSSLVYGYTF. This chain uses TRBV28 with TRBJ1-2; D gene uncertain. This CDR3 spans 12 amino acids. Trimming took off 4 bases at V and 4 bases at J, with 7 bases between the two ends. Germline CDR1 and CDR2: MDHEN and SYDVKM.

The J gene is TRBJ2-3, the V gene TRBV5-4, with D perhaps TRBD1 (6 bases). Trimming removed 4 bases at V and 6 bases at J, with 12 bases between. Looked up from germline, CDR1 is SGHNT and CDR2 is YYREEE (reference sequence). The CDR3 has 13 amino acids. This CDR3 is CASSTTGTDTQYF. CDR3 in DNA: TGTGCCAGCAGCACAACAGGGACCGATACGCAGTATTTT.

The rearrangement uses TRBV18 and TRBJ1-5; 10 nucleotides agree with TRBD1. The CDR3 loop spans 15 amino acids. The V and J ends lost 6 bases and 7 bases, in that order; junction bases with no gene match: 9. The germline V gene has CDR1 KGHSH and CDR2 LQKENI. CDR3: CASSSGQGDQQPQHF. CDR3 bases: TGTGCCAGCTCGTCCGGACAGGGGGACCAGCAGCCCCAGCATTTT.

This sequence joins TRBV27 and TRBJ2-7; D not resolved. Germline-derived CDR1 and CDR2 are MNHEY and SMNVEV (reference sequence). The ends were cut back, 7 bases at V and 0 bases at J, with 10 bases in the middle. The CDR3 is made up of 13 amino acids. The CDR3 loop reads CASIGGNSYEQYF. In DNA form, the CDR3 reads TGTGCCAGCATTGGCGGTAACTCCTACGAGCAGTACTTC.

This chain connects TRBV28 to TRBJ2-2; tentatively, D is TRBD2 (5 bases). V shed 5 bases and J shed 5 bases, with 6 bases lying between them. CDR1 is MDHEN and CDR2 is SYDVKM in the germline V gene. The CDR3 spans 12 residues. The CDR3 loop reads CASSGGTGELFF. CDR3 in DNA: TGTGCCAGCAGTGGCGGGACCGGGGAGCTGTTTTTT.

The chain is built from TRBV4-1 and TRBJ1-1, with D maybe TRBD1 (5 bases). Germline CDR1 MGHRA, CDR2 YSYEKL. The V end lost 5 bases, the J end lost 2 bases, and 21 bases lay between the germline ends. The CDR3 spans 17 residues. CDR3 nucleotide sequence: TGCGCCAGCAGCGACCTGGGGCGAATGGATACCAACACTGAAGCTTTCTTT. It codes for CASSDLGRMDTNTEAFF.

The chain combines TRBV5-1 with TRBJ2-1; TRBD2 matches at 12 bases. Looked up from germline, CDR1 is SGHRS and CDR2 is YFSETQ. The length of the CDR3 is 15 residues. V was clipped by 4 bases and J by 6 bases; unmatched bases: 5. CDR3 sequence: CASSQGLAGPNEQFF. DNA of the CDR3: TGCGCCAGCAGCCAAGGACTAGCGGGACCCAATGAGCAGTTCTTC.

A few counts support this clone. This rearrangement joins TRBV7-9 to TRBJ2-1; TRBD1 agrees at 9 bases. Germline loops: CDR1 SEHNR, CDR2 FQNEAQ (reference sequence). Unmatched junction bases numbered 3, after V lost 2 bases and J lost 7 bases. The CDR3 spans 14 residues. This chain's CDR3 is CASSLMGTGNEQFF. CDR3 nucleotides: TGTGCCAGCAGCTTAATGGGGACAGGGAATGAGCAGTTCTTC.

This rearrangement joins TRBV6-1 to TRBJ2-3, with D perhaps matching TRBD1 (6 bases). Trimming removed 5 bases at V and 1 base at J, with 13 bases between. Germline V gives CDR1 MNHNS, CDR2 SASEGT. CDR3 size: 15 residues. CDR3 residues: CASSRGQPGTDTQYF. The CDR3 nucleotides are TGTGCCAGCAGTCGTGGACAGCCGGGCACAGATACGCAGTATTTT.

V gene TRBV5-1 combines with J gene TRBJ2-7; D unresolved. The CDR3 runs 14 residues. Germline CDR1 SGHRS, CDR2 YFSETQ. Trimming removed 1 base from V and 6 bases from J, with 14 bases in between. DNA for the CDR3: TGCGCCAGCAGCTTGACTGGTAGGGAAGGCGAGCAGTACTTC. This translates into CASSLTGREGEQYF.

V gene TRBV19 combines with J gene TRBJ2-6; weak D call: TRBD1 (6 bases). Germline V gene sequence: CDR1 LNHDA, CDR2 SQIVND (reference sequence). The CDR3 consists of 17 residues. V lost 9 bases and J 0 bases, leaving 18 bases between the germline ends. CDR3 protein: CASGTLFLPSGANVLTF. The CDR3 DNA is TGTGCCAGCGGGACACTTTTTTTACCCTCTGGGGCCAACGTCCTGACTTTC.

This chain joins TRBV4-3 and TRBJ1-1; possibly TRBD1 for D (5 bases). This CDR3 has 13 residues. Trimming took off 4 bases at V and 4 bases at J, with 10 bases between the two ends. Germline V gene data show CDR1 as LGHNA and CDR2 as YSLEER. CDR3 nucleotide sequence: TGCGCCAGCAGCCGGGGCGGTGGCACTGAAGCTTTCTTT. It specifies CASSRGGGTEAFF.

The chain links TRBV30 to TRBJ1-4, with D hard to call. Trimming removed 2 bases from V and 4 bases from J, with 11 bases in between. The length of the CDR3 is 14 residues. Germline CDR1 and CDR2: GTSNPN and SVGIG (reference sequence). The chain's CDR3 is CAWSSSPINEKLFF. CDR3 in DNA: TGTGCCTGGAGTAGCAGCCCGATTAATGAAAAACTGTTTTTT.

This clone has a handful of counts. V usage is TRBV6-5 and J usage is TRBJ2-7; 8 nucleotides align to TRBD1. Germline CDR1 reads MNHEY; CDR2 reads SVGAGI. Trimming removed 6 bases from V and 3 bases from J; junction bases left unmatched: 10. The CDR3 is 15 residues long. This CDR3 reads CASRKAAGGVYEQYF. In nucleotides, the CDR3 is TGTGCCAGCAGGAAGGCGGCAGGGGGCGTCTACGAGCAGTACTTC.

The rearrangement joins TRBV28 to TRBJ2-7; D perhaps matches TRBD1 (6 bases). Germline-derived CDR1 and CDR2 are MDHEN and SYDVKM. The CDR3 length is 17 residues. V was clipped by 7 bases and J by 1 base, with 23 bases between them. DNA for the CDR3: TGTGCCAGCATTAAACCCGGGACACCATCTCGGTCCTACGAGCAGTACTTC. It specifies CASIKPGTPSRSYEQYF.

The chain joins TRBV27 to TRBJ1-5; D may be TRBD1 (5 bases). The CDR3 is 16 residues long. Germline V gives CDR1 MNHEY, CDR2 SMNVEV (reference sequence). V lost 6 bases and J lost 5, with 20 bases in between. CDR3 protein: CASSQSGTPIHQPQHF. CDR3 in DNA: TGTGCCAGCAGCCAGAGTGGGACTCCCATTCATCAGCCCCAGCATTTT.

In this sample, this clone turned up once. The V gene is TRBV2, the J gene TRBJ2-3; D gene unclear. The length of the CDR3 is 13 residues. V lost 4 bases and J lost 6, with 11 bases in between. Germline V gene lookup returns CDR1 SNHLY and CDR2 FYNNEI. The CDR3: CASSVGIGDTQYF. The CDR3 bases are TGTGCCAGCAGTGTAGGGATAGGGGATACGCAGTATTTT.

V and J are TRBV12-5 and TRBJ1-5; the D gene is possibly TRBD1 (5 bases). Germline V CDR1 and CDR2: LGHNT, FRNRAP. The CDR3 consists of 14 residues. V lost 2 bases and J lost 6, with 11 bases in between. The CDR3 coding sequence is TGTGCTAGTGGTTTGTTTGACAGTGCTCAGCCCCAGCATTTT. Encoded protein: CASGLFDSAQPQHF.

The V call is TRBV27, the J call TRBJ2-7, with 12 nucleotides matching TRBD2. The germline CDR1 and CDR2 sequences are MNHEY and SMNVEV (reference sequence). Trimming removed 6 bases from V and 5 bases from J; junction bases left unmatched: 8. The CDR3 length is 15 residues. The CDR3 sequence: CASSPLTSGSHEQYF. The DNA of the CDR3 is TGTGCCAGCAGCCCTCTGACTAGCGGGAGTCACGAGCAGTACTTC.

The chain links TRBV20-1 to TRBJ2-5; D remains unclear. Germline CDR1 is DFQATT and CDR2 is SNEGSKA (reference sequence). The CDR3 is made up of 11 amino acids. V was shortened by 6 bases and J by 4 bases, with 9 bases between the two germline ends. The CDR3 DNA follows: TGCAGTGCCACTACTTTAGAGACCCAGTACTTC. Protein sequence: CSATTLETQYF.

CDR3 nucleotide sequence: TGTGCCAGCAGCTTGACGGAGAAACTGTTTTTT. Residues: CASSLTEKLFF. The chain recombines TRBV25-1 with TRBJ1-4, with D unresolved. V was clipped by 6 bases and J by 11 bases, with 10 bases between them. This CDR3 comprises 11 residues. Germline V gives CDR1 MGHDK, CDR2 SYGVNS.

This clone was seen a handful of times. This chain joins TRBV10-2 and TRBJ2-1; 8 positions match TRBD1. The V and J ends lost 7 bases and 9 bases, in that order; junction bases with no gene match: 14. There are 15 residues in the CDR3. Looked up from germline, CDR1 is WSHSY and CDR2 is SAAADI. The CDR3 loop is CASTPPGQGSGEQFF. CDR3 DNA: TGCGCCAGCACCCCGCCCGGACAGGGTAGCGGTGAGCAGTTCTTC.

This clone was detected only once. The chain carries TRBV7-2 and TRBJ2-5; tentatively, D is TRBD2 (5 bases). This CDR3 has 14 residues. V gave up 5 bases and J gave up 5 bases, with 15 bases separating them. Germline loops: CDR1 SGHTA, CDR2 FQGNSA. CDR3 in amino acids: CASSAPTMRETQYF. Here the CDR3 DNA reads TGTGCCAGCAGCGCACCGACTATGAGGGAGACCCAGTACTTC.